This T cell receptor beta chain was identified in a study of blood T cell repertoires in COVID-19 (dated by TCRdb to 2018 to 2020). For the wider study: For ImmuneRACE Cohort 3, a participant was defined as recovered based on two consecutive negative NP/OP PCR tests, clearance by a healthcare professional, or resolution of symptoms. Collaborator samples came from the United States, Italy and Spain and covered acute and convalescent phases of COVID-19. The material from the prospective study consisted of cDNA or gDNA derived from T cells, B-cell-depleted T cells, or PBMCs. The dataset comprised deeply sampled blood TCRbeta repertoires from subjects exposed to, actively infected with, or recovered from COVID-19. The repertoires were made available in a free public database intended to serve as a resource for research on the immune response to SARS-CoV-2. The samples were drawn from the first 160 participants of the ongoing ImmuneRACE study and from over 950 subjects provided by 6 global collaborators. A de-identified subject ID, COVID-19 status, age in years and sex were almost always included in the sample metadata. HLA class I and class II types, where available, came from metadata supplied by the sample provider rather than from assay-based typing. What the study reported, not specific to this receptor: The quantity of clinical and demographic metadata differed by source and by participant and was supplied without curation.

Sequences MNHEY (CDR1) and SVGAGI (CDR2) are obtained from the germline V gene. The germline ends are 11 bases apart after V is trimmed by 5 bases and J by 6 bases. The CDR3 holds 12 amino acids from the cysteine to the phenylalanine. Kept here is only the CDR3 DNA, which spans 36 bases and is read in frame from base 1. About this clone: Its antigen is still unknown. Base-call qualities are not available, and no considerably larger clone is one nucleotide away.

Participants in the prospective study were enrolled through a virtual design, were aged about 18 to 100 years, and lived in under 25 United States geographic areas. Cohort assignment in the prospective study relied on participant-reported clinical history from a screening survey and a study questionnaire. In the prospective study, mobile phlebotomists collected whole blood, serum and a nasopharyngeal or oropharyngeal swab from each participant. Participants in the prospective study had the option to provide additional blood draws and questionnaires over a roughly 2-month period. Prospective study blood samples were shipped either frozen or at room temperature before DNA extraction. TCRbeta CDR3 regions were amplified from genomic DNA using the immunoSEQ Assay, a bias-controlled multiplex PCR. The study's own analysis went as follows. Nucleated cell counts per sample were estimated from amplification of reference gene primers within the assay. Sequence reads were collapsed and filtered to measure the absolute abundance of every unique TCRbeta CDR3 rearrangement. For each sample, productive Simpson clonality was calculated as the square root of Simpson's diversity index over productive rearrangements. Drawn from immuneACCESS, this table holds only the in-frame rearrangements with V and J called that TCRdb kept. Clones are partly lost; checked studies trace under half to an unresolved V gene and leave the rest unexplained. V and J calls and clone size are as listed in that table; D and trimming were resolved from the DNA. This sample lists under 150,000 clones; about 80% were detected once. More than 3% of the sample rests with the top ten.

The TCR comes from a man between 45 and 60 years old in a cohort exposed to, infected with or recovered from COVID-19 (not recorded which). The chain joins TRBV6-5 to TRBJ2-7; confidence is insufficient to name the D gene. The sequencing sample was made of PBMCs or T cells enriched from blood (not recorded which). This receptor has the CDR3 CASSQLTLEQYF. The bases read TGTGCCAGCAGTCAACTAACCCTCGAGCAGTACTTC.